This T cell receptor beta chain was recovered during a study of CD8+ T cells in alopecia areata. Looking at the study overall: For treated patients, severity scores reflected the percentage of scalp area affected.

Treatment: oral pan-JAK inhibitor, 5-10 mg twice daily. Sequencing used cDNA as its template, made by extracting RNA and reverse transcribing it. This table comes from immunoSEQ multiplex PCR, and its TCRdb copy is limited to in-frame clones, with some not included. Found here are roughly 210,000 clones, around 43% of them singletons; the top ten hold roughly 2.6%. This clone was observed a single time. Trimming removed 0 bases from V and 4 bases from J; junction bases left unmatched: 13. Germline V gene sequence: CDR1 SGDLS, CDR2 YYNGEE. The CDR3 length is 18 residues. The material was CD4+ T cells sorted from blood, obtained at approximately week 37, from a patient treated with tofacitinib. This TCR came from a human donor with alopecia areata. The V and J genes are TRBV9 and TRBJ2-3, with 8 bases matching TRBD2. The CDR3 DNA reads TGTGCCAGCAGCGTAGGATTAGCGGGAAACCCGTCGGCAGATACGCAGTATTTT. It specifies CASSVGLAGNPSADTQYF. Full variable domain (outside the CDR3, taken from reference TRBV9 and TRBJ2-3): DSGVTQTPKHLITATGQRVTLRCSPRSGDLSVYWYQQSLDQGLQFLIQYYNGEERAKGNILERFSAQQFPDLHSELNLSSLELGDSALYFCASSVGLAGNPSADTQYFGPGTRLTVL.